The clone carrying this T cell receptor beta chain was seen many times. This sample is drawn from a study of regulatory T cells in long-lasting Graves disease. The CDR3 has 15 residues. The ends were cut back, 1 base at V and 5 bases at J, with 11 bases in the middle. From germline, CDR1 is SGHAT and CDR2 FQNNGV. The time point: persistent/refractory GD, antithyroid drugs over 5 years with positive TRAb. The TCR library used RNA extracted from PBMCs. Combining iRepertoire HTBI primers with Arm-PCR of CDR3 regions, the authors built TCR beta libraries. TCRdb independently ran MiXCR on the multiplex PCR reads; one entry per CDR3 protein. The sample holds 360,000 or so distinct CDR3 sequences, about 23% seen once.

The chain carries TRBV11-2 and TRBJ2-2; no clear D gene. The sequence was obtained from a woman aged 35 to 49 with Graves disease. The starting material was peripheral blood mononuclear cells (PBMCs), obtained when the disease was refractory, from a patient treated with antithyroid drugs. The CDR3 spells CASSLVRRTTGELFF. CDR3 sequence (DNA): TGTGCCAGCAGCTTAGTCCGGAGAACTACCGGGGAGCTGTTTTTT.